This T cell receptor (beta chain) came from a study of shared clonotypes between healthy human individuals. Whole-study context: The cohort had two women and a few men, ages 18 to 49. There were three CD4 naive, three CD4 memory, two CD8 naive and one CD8 memory plates per donor.

Naive CD4+ cells were CD45RA-selected; the remaining cells were memory. Between the trimmed V and J ends, which lost 0 bases and 0 bases, there was a span of 9 bases. CDR3 length: 16 residues. From germline, CDR1 is KGHSH and CDR2 LQKENI. A word on this clone: Other DNA sequences within the sample encode an identical CDR3.

Sequenced by immunoSEQ multiplex PCR; TCRdb stores in-frame clones only, minus some. Counted here are millions of clones, over 85% occurring once; the ten biggest clones make up about 0.39%. This receptor was taken from a man younger than 30 in good health. Some clones in this sample may be carry-over from other donors' samples. The rearrangement uses TRBV18 and TRBJ1-5; D gene uncertain. The sample was naive CD4+ T cells from PBMCs. The subset: CD45RA+ positively selected. The CDR3 region is CASSPPTGNSNQPQHF. DNA of the CDR3: TGTGCCAGCTCACCACCGACGGGGAATAGCAATCAGCCCCAGCATTTT. Full variable domain (missing parts from reference TRBV18 and TRBJ1-5): NAGVMQNPRHLVRRRGQEARLRCSPMKGHSHVYWYRQLPEEGLKFMVYLQKENIIDESGMPKERFSAEFPKEGPSILRIQQVVRGDSAAYFCASSPPTGNSNQPQHFGDGTRLSIL.